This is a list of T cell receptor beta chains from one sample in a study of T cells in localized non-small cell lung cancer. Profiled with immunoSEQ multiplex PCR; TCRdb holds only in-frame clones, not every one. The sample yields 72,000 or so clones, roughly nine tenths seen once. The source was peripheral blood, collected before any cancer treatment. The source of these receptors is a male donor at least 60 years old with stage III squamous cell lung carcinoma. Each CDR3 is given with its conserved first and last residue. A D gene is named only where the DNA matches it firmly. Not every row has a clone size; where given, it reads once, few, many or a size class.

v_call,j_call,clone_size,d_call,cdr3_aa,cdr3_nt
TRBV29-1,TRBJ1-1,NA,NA,CSFRGLNTEAFF,TGCAGCTTCAGGGGTCTGAACACTGAAGCTTTCTTT
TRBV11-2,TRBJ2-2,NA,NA,CASHLTGGQDTGELFF,TGTGCCAGCCACCTCACCGGGGGGCAGGACACCGGGGAGCTGTTTTTT
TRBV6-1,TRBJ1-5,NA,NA,CASSEQSGSNQPQHF,TGTGCCAGCAGTGAACAGAGCGGCAGCAATCAGCCCCAGCATTTT
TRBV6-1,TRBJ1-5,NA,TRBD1,CASSAGTGLSNQPQHF,TGTGCCAGCAGTGCGGGGACAGGTCTTAGCAATCAGCCCCAGCATTTT
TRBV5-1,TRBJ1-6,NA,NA,CASSPLGSSYNSPLHF,TGCGCCAGCAGCCCACTTGGCAGCTCCTATAATTCACCCCTCCACTTT
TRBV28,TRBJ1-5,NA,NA,CASSLGGVGNQPQHF,TGTGCCAGCAGTTTAGGAGGGGTAGGCAATCAGCCCCAGCATTTT
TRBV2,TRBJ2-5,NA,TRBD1,CASSGGQGQETQYF,TGTGCCAGCAGTGGGGGACAGGGACAAGAGACCCAGTACTTC
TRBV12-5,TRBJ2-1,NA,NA,CASGLVGPRNEQFF,TGTGCTAGTGGTTTGGTCGGACCCCGTAATGAGCAGTTCTTC
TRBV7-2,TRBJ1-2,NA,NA,CASSLNRAPYGYTF,TGTGCCAGCAGCCTTAACAGGGCTCCCTATGGCTACACCTTC
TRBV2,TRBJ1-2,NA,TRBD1,CASSEGRDRGPYGYTF,TGTGCCAGCAGTGAAGGAAGGGACAGGGGACCCTATGGCTACACCTTC
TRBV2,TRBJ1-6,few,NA,CASSVSRVGSPLHF,TGTGCCAGCAGTGTATCCAGGGTCGGGTCACCCCTCCACTTT
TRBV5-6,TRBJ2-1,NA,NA,CASSLGGHLNGEQFF,TGTGCCAGCAGCTTGGGAGGGCATCTGAACGGTGAGCAGTTCTTC
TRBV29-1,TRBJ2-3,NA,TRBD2,CSVRMAGGPRDTQYF,TGCAGCGTTCGTATGGCGGGGGGGCCTAGAGATACGCAGTATTTT
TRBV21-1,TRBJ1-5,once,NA,CASSKKGDSVYQPQHF,TGTGCCAGCAGCAAAAAGGGGGACAGTGTTTATCAGCCCCAGCATTTT
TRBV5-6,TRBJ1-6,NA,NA,CASSFFIGNSPLHF,TGTGCCAGCAGCTTTTTCATTGGGAATTCACCCCTCCACTTT
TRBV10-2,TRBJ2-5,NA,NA,CASSELEWGTQYF,TGCGCCAGCAGTGAACTAGAGTGGGGGACCCAGTACTTC
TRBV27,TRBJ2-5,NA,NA,CASRNGQEGETQYF,TGTGCCAGCAGAAACGGACAGGAGGGGGAGACCCAGTACTTC
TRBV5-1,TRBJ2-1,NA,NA,CASSLGGSYNEQFF,TGCGCCAGCAGCTTGGGGGGCAGTTACAATGAGCAGTTCTTC
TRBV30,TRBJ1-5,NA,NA,CAWSGGSGQPQHF,TGTGCCTGGAGTGGGGGATCTGGTCAGCCCCAGCATTTT